These 8 T cell receptor beta chains were sequenced from one sample in a study of CD8 T cells in ankylosing spondylitis. TCRdb redid the calling of the 5' RACE reads with MiXCR, one entry per CDR3 protein. Among about 360,000 distinct CDR3 sequences listed, roughly 20% were seen once. The source material was blood, either unsorted or a sorted T cell fraction (not recorded which). These receptors all stem from a male donor with ankylosing spondylitis or in good health (not recorded which).

The chain is built from TRBV4-2 and TRBJ2-6, with D hard to call. Germline CDR1 LGHNA, CDR2 YNFKEQ. V was cut by 1 base and J by 4 bases, with 8 bases left in between. The CDR3 extends over 15 amino acids. The CDR3 sequence: CASSQVLFGANVLTF. The CDR3 bases are TGTGCCAGCAGCCAAGTTTTGTTCGGGGCCAACGTCCTGACTTTC.

In its sample, this clonotype was seen a few times. The chain combines TRBV2 with TRBJ2-3; TRBD2 matches at 13 bases. V dropped 4 bases and J dropped 2; count of bases not matched to a gene: 3. CDR3 length: 16 residues. Germline V CDR1 and CDR2: SNHLY, FYNNEI. CDR3 nucleotides: TGTGCCAGCAGTGCCGGACTAGCGGGAGACACAGATACGCAGTATTTT. Its translation is CASSAGLAGDTDTQYF.

The chain links TRBV29-1 to TRBJ2-5; no definite D call. This CDR3 comprises 14 residues. Trimming stripped 3 bases from V and 4 bases from J, with 15 bases between. Germline loops: CDR1 SQVTM, CDR2 ANQGSEA. The chain's CDR3 is CSVDSPWRGETQYF. CDR3 in DNA: TGCAGCGTTGACAGCCCCTGGCGTGGAGAGACCCAGTACTTC.

This clonotype was picked up a small number of times. The genes are TRBV9 and TRBJ2-3; 11 bases line up with TRBD1. From germline, CDR1 is SGDLS and CDR2 YYNGEE. This CDR3 is 17 amino acids long. V gave up 0 bases and J gave up 6 bases; unmatched junction bases: 9. Here the CDR3 reads CASSVAGQGASGDTQYF. Written as DNA, the CDR3 is TGTGCCAGCAGCGTAGCTGGACAGGGGGCGTCTGGGGATACGCAGTATTTT.

This clonotype was observed a handful of times. This chain connects TRBV4-1 to TRBJ2-7; no clear D. This CDR3 is 16 amino acids long. Germline assignment: CDR1 MGHRA and CDR2 YSYEKL. V was trimmed by 6 bases and J by 2 bases, leaving 20 bases between them. The CDR3 DNA reads TGCGCCAGCAGTTTGGGTCCGGCGGCCACCACCTACGAGCAGTACTTC. Residues: CASSLGPAATTYEQYF.

This clonotype was observed a handful of times. The V gene is TRBV2, the J gene TRBJ2-1, with 7 bases aligning to TRBD2. V trimming: 0 bases; J trimming: 9 bases; junction bases outside the gene matches: 11. The CDR3 has 16 amino acids. Germline assignment: CDR1 SNHLY and CDR2 FYNNEI. CDR3 sequence: CASSEAGGLGMAEQFF. The CDR3 nucleotides read TGTGCCAGCAGTGAAGCGGGAGGGCTAGGAATGGCTGAGCAGTTCTTC.

The table lists this clonotype with a few counts. The V call is TRBV6-1, the J call TRBJ2-7; 7 positions match TRBD1. The CDR3 is 14 residues long. The junction had 4 bases not matched to a gene; V was cut back by 2 bases and J by 3 bases. CDR1 is MNHNS and CDR2 is SASEGT in the germline V gene. DNA of the CDR3: TGTGCCAGCAGTGAACGGGACAGCTACTACGAGCAGTACTTC. It specifies CASSERDSYYEQYF.

This clonotype was recorded once. This chain connects TRBV12-3 or TRBV12-4 to TRBJ1-2, with TRBD1 identical over 7 bases. This CDR3 comprises 14 residues. Losses at the gene ends were 5 bases for V and 4 bases for J; bases not matched to a gene: 7. The CDR3 reads CASSPVGTVYGYTF. In DNA form, the CDR3 reads TGTGCCAGCAGTCCAGTAGGGACAGTCTATGGCTACACCTTC.